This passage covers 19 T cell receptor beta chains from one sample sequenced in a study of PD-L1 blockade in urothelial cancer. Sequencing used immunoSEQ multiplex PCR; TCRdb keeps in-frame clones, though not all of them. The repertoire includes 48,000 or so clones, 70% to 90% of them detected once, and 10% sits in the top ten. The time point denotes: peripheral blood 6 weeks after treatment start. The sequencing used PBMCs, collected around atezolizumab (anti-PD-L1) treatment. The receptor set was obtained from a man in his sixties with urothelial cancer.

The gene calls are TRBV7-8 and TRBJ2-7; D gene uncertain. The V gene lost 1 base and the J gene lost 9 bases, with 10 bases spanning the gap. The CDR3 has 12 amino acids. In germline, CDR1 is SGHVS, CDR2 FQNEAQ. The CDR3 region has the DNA TGTGCCAGCAGCTTAGGCAAGATAGTGCAGTACTTC. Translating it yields CASSLGKIVQYF.

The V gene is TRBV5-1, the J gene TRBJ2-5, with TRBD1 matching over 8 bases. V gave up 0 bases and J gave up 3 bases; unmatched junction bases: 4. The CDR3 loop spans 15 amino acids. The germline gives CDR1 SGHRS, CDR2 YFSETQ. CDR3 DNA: TGCGCCAGCAGCTTGGGTACAGGGGGTAAAGAGACCCAGTACTTC. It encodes CASSLGTGGKETQYF. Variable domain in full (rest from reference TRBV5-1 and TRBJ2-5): KAGVTQTPRYLIKTRGQQVTLSCSPISGHRSVSWYQQTPGQGLQFLFEYFSETQRNKGNFPGRFSGRQFSNSRSEMNVSTLELGDSALYLCASSLGTGGKETQYFGPGTRLLVL.

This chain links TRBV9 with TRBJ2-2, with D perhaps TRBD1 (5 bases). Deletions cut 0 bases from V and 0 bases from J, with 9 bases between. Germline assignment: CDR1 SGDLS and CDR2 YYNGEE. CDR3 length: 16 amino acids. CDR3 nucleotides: TGTGCCAGCAGCGTAGGACTGGACACGAACACCGGGGAGCTGTTTTTT. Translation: CASSVGLDTNTGELFF.

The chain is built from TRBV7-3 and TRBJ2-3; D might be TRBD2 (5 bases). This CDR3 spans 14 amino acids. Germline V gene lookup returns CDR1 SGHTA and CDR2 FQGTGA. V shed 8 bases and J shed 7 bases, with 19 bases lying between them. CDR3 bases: TGTGCCAGCGCCCTACTAGGAGGCGGATATACGCAGTATTTT. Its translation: CASALLGGGYTQYF.

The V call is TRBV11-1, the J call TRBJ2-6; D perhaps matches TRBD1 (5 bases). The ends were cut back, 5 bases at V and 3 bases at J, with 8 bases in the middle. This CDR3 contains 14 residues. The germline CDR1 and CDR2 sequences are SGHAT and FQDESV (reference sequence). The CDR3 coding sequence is TGTGCCAGCAGCCGGACACGTGGGGCCAACGTCCTGACTTTC. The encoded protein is CASSRTRGANVLTF.

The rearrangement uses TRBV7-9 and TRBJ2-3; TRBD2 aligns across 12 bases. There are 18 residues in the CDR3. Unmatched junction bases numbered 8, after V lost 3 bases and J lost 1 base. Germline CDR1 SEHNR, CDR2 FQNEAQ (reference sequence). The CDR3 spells CASSFPGGLAGRTDTQYF. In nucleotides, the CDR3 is TGTGCCAGCAGCTTCCCCGGAGGACTAGCGGGGCGCACAGATACGCAGTATTTT. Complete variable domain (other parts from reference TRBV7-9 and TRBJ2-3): DTGVSQNPRHKITKRGQNVTFRCDPISEHNRLYWYRQTLGQGPEFLTYFQNEAQLEKSRLLSDRFSAERPKGSFSTLEIQRTEQGDSAMYLCASSFPGGLAGRTDTQYFGPGTRLTVL.

The CDR3 sequence is CASSLDSWGGGTDTQYF. The CDR3, as DNA: TGTGCCAGCAGCTTAGATTCCTGGGGCGGGGGGACAGATACGCAGTATTTT. The chain couples TRBV11-2 to TRBJ2-3; 8 bases line up with TRBD2. Trimming at V came to 0 bases and at J to 3 bases, leaving 8 bases not matched to a gene. Germline CDR1 reads SGHAT; CDR2 reads FQNNGV. The CDR3 runs to 17 residues.

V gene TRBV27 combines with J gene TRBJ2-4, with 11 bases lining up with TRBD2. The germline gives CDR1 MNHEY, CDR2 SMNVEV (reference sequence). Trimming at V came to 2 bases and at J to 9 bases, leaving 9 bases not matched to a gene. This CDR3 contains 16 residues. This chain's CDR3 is CASSLILAGGPRIQYF. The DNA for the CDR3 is TGTGCCAGCAGTTTAATTTTAGCGGGGGGGCCTCGCATTCAGTACTTC.

The CDR3 is CASSLGGRGSTDTQYF. The DNA of the CDR3 is TGTGCCAGCAGCTTGGGAGGCCGGGGGAGCACAGATACGCAGTATTTT. The rearrangement joins TRBV5-4 to TRBJ2-3; D perhaps matches TRBD2 (6 bases). V was pared by 0 bases and J by 0 bases, with 11 bases between. CDR1 and CDR2 (germline): SGHNT, YYREEE (reference sequence). The CDR3 is made up of 16 amino acids.

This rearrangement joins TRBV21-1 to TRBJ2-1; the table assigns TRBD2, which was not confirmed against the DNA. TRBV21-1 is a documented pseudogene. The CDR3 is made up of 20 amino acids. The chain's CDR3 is CASSRNGSERGTLYNNEQFF. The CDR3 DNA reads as TGTGCCAGCAGCCGAAATGGGTCTGAGCGGGGGACACTCTACAACAATGAGCAGTTCTTC.

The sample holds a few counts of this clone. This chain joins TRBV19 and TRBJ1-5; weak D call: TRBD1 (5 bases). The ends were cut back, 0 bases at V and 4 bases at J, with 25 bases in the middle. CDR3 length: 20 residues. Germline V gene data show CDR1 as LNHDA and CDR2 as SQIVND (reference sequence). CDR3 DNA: TGTGCCAGTAGTATAGATGGTCGCAGGGAGGGGTTAGGGCTTAATCAGCCCCAGCATTTT. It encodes CASSIDGRREGLGLNQPQHF.

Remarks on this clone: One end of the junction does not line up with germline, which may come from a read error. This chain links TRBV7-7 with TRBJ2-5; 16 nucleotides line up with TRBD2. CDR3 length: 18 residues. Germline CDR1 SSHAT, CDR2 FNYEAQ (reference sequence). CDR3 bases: TGTGCTAGCAGCTTAGGACCGGGACTAGCGGGGGGGCAAGAGACCCAGTACTTC. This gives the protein CASSLGPGLAGGQETQYF.

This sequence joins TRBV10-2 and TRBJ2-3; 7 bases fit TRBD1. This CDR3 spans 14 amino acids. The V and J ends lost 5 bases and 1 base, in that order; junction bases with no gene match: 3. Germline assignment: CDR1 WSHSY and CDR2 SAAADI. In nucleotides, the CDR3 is TGCGCCAGCAGTAAAACAGGGGGCACAGATACGCAGTATTTT. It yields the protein CASSKTGGTDTQYF.

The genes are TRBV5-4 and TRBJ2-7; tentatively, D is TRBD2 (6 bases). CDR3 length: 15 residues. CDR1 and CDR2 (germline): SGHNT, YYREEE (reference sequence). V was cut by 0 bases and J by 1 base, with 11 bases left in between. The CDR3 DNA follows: TGTGCCAGCAGCTTGGGGGGAGGAGGATCCTACGAGCAGTACTTC. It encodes CASSLGGGGSYEQYF.

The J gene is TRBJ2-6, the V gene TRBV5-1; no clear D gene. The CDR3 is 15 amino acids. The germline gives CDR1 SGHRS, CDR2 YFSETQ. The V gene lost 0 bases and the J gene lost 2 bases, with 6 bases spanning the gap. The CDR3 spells CASSLGHPGANVLTF. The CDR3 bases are TGCGCCAGCAGCTTGGGGCATCCTGGGGCCAACGTCCTGACTTTC. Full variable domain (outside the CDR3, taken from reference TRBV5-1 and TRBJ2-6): KAGVTQTPRYLIKTRGQQVTLSCSPISGHRSVSWYQQTPGQGLQFLFEYFSETQRNKGNFPGRFSGRQFSNSRSEMNVSTLELGDSALYLCASSLGHPGANVLTFGAGSRLTVL.

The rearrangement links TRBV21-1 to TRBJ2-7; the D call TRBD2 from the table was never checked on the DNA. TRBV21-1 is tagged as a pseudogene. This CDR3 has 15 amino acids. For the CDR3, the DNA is TGTGCCAGCAGCAAAGGTGCACGGAATGGGGAGGAGCAGTACTTC. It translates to CASSKGARNGEEQYF.

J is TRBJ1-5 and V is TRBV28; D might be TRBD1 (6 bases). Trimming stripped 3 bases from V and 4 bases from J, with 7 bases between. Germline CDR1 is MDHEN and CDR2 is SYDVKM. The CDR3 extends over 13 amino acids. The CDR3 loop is CASSLDRNQPQHF. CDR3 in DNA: TGTGCCAGCAGTTTGGACAGAAATCAGCCCCAGCATTTT.

The CDR3 coding sequence is TGTGCCAGCAGCCCGACTGGGGTGGGGGGGAAGGCAGATACGCAGTATTTT. Its translation is CASSPTGVGGKADTQYF. The chain recombines TRBV7-9 with TRBJ2-3, with 7 nucleotides matching TRBD2. The CDR3 sequence is 17 residues long. Germline V gene data show CDR1 as SEHNR and CDR2 as FQNEAQ (reference sequence). V was pared by 5 bases and J by 4 bases, with 15 bases of the junction left unmatched.

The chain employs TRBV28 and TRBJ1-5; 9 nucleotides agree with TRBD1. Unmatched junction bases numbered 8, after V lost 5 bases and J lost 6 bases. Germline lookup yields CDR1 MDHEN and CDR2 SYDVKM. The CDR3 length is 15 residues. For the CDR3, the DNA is TGTGCCAGCAGTGGGGACAGGGCTAGGGGTCAGCCCCAGCATTTT. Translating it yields CASSGDRARGQPQHF.